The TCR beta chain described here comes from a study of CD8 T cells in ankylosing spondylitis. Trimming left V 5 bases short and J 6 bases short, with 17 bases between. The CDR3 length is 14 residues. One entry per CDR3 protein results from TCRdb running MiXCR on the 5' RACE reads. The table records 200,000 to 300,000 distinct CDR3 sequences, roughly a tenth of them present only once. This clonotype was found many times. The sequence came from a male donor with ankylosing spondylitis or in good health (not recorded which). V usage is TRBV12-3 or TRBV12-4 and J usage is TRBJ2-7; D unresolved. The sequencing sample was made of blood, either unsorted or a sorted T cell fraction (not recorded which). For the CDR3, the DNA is TGTGCCAGCAGTACCGGGCCCCGGTTGAGCGAGCAGTACTTC. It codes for CASSTGPRLSEQYF.